This entry features one T cell receptor beta chain sequence. Antigen unknown. This entry is derived from a study of T-cell reconstitution after alpha-beta-depleted transplantation in children. Study results and caveats: From newly produced T cells came most of the T-cell counts and diversity one year after transplant. After transplant, at about two months, alpha-beta T cells were reportedly derived from several hundred expanded graft clones.

Unique molecular identifiers were built into the TCRbeta library. TCRdb called the PCR reads again in MiXCR, with one record for every CDR3 protein. The repertoire includes a few hundred thousand distinct CDR3 sequences, about 23% of them detected once, and approximately 2.5% sits in the top ten. Material: PBMCs, obtained before TCRalphabeta/CD19-depleted stem cell transplant. This clonotype originated in a girl aged 2 to 9 with Fanconi anemia, due to receive a stem cell transplant.

This CDR3 is CSAQKDSVDQPQHF. CDR3 coding DNA: TGCAGTGCTCAGAAGGACAGCGTGGATCAGCCCCAGCATTTT. The chain carries TRBV20-1 and TRBJ1-5; a weak D match, TRBD1 (6 bases). The V gene lost 5 bases and the J gene lost 5 bases, with 16 bases spanning the gap. CDR1 and CDR2 (germline): DFQATT, SNEGSKA (reference sequence). This CDR3 has 14 residues.